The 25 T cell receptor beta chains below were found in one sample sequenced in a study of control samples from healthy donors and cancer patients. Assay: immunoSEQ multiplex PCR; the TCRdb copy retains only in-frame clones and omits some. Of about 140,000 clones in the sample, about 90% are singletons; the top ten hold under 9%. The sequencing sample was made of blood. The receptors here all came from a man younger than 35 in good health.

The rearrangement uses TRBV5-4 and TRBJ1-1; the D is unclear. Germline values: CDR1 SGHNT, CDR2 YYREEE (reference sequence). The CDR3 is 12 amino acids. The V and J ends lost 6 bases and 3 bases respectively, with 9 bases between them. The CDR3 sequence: CASTARDTEAFF. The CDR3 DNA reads TGTGCCAGCACCGCGCGGGACACTGAAGCTTTCTTT. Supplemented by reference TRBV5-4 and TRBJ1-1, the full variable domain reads ETGVTQSPTHLIKTRGQQVTLRCSSQSGHNTVSWYQQALGQGPQFIFQYYREEENGRGNFPPRFSGLQFPNYSSELNVNALELDDSALYLCASTARDTEAFFGQGTRLTVV.

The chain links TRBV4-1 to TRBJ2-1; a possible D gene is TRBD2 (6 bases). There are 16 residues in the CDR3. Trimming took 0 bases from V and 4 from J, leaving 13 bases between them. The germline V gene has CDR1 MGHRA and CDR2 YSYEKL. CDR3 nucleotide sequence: TGCGCCAGCAGCCAAGATGGGGACTTTCCTTACAATGAGCAGTTCTTC. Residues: CASSQDGDFPYNEQFF.

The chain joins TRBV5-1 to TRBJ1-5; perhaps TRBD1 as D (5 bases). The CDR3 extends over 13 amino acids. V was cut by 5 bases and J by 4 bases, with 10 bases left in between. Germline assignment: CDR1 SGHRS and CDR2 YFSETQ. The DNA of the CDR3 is TGCGCCAGCAGGGAGGGACCGAATCAGCCCCAGCATTTT. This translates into CASREGPNQPQHF.

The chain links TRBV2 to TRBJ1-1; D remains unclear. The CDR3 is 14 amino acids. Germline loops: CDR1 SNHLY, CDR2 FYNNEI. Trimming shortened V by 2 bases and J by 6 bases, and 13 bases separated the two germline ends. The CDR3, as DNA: TGTGCCAGCAGTGAAAACGGGGTGAGAGCTGAAGCTTTCTTT. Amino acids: CASSENGVRAEAFF. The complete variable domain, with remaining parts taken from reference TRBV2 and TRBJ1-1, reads EPEVTQTPSHQVTQMGQEVILRCVPISNHLYFYWYRQILGQKVEFLVSFYNNEISEKSEIFDDQFSVERPDGSNFTLKIRSTKLEDSAMYFCASSENGVRAEAFFGQGTRLTVV.

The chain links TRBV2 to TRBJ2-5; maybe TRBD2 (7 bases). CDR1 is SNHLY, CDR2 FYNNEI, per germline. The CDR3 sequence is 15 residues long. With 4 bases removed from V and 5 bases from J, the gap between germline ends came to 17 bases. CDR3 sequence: CASSVWEGVGETQYF. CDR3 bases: TGTGCCAGCAGTGTGTGGGAGGGGGTGGGCGAGACCCAGTACTTC.

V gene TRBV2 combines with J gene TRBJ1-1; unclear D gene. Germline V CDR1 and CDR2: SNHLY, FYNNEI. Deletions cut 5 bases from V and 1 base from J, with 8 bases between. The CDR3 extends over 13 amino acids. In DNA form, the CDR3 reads TGTGCCAGCAGTCTGGCCACGAACACTGAAGCTTTCTTT. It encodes CASSLATNTEAFF.

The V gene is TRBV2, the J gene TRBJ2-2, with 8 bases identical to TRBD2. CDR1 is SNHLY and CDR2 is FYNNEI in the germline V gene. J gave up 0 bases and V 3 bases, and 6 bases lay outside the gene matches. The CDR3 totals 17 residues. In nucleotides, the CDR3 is TGTGCCAGCAGTGATAACTTCGGGGGGGCGAACACCGGGGAGCTGTTTTTT. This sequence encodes CASSDNFGGANTGELFF.

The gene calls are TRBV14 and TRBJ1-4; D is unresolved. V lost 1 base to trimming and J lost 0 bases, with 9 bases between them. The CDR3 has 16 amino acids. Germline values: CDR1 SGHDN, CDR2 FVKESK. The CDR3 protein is CASSQVGGATNEKLFF. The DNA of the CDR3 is TGTGCCAGCAGCCAAGTTGGAGGTGCAACTAATGAAAAACTGTTTTTT.

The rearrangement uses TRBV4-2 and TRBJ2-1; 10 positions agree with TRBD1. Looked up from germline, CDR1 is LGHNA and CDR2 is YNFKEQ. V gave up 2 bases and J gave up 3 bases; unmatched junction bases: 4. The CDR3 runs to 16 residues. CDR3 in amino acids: CASSQPGTGVYNEQFF. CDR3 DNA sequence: TGTGCCAGCAGCCAACCCGGGACAGGGGTCTACAATGAGCAGTTCTTC.

The CDR3 here is CASSVQGRDYNEQFF. CDR3 sequence (DNA): TGTGCCAGCAGCGTACAGGGTCGAGACTACAATGAGCAGTTCTTC. The V gene is TRBV9, the J gene TRBJ2-1; D perhaps matches TRBD1 (5 bases). The V gene's germline CDR1 is SGDLS and CDR2 YYNGEE. This CDR3 contains 15 residues. The ends were cut back, 1 base at V and 3 bases at J, with 11 bases in the middle. Based on the CDR3 plus reference TRBV9 and TRBJ2-1, the full variable domain is DSGVTQTPKHLITATGQRVTLRCSPRSGDLSVYWYQQSLDQGLQFLIQYYNGEERAKGNILERFSAQQFPDLHSELNLSSLELGDSALYFCASSVQGRDYNEQFFGPGTRLTVL.

The CDR3 loop reads CASSESGQATGGYTF. DNA of the CDR3: TGCGCCAGCAGCGAATCTGGGCAGGCCACGGGTGGCTACACCTTC. The chain has TRBV4-1 and TRBJ1-2; D unclear. V was pared by 5 bases and J by 7 bases, with 20 bases between. CDR3 length equals 15 residues. Germline V CDR1 and CDR2: MGHRA, YSYEKL.

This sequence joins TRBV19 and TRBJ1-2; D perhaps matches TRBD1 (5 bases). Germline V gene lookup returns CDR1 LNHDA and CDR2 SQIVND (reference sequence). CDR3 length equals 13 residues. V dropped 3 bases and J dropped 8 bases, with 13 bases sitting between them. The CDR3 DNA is TGTGCCAGTAGTATTGGTGGGGCGGTGGGCTACACCTTC. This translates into CASSIGGAVGYTF.

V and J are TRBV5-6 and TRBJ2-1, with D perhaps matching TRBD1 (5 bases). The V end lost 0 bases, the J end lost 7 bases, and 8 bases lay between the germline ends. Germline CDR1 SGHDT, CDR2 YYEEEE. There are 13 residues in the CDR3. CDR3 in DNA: TGTGCCAGCAGCTTGGTATCAGGGAATGAGCAGTTCTTC. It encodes CASSLVSGNEQFF.

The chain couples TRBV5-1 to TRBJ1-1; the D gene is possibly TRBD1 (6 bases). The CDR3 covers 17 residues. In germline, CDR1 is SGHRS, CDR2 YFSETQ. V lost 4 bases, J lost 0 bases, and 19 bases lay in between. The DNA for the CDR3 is TGCGCCAGCAGCCACCCGTTTGCGACAGGAGTGAACACTGAAGCTTTCTTT. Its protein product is CASSHPFATGVNTEAFF.

CDR3: CASSLVTGGNEKLFF. The CDR3 nucleotides are TGTGCCAGCAGCTTGGTGACAGGGGGAAATGAAAAACTGTTTTTT. J is TRBJ1-4 and V is TRBV7-2; the match to TRBD1 covers 9 bases. Germline V gives CDR1 SGHTA, CDR2 FQGNSA. The CDR3 spans 15 residues. Trimming at V came to 3 bases and at J to 5 bases, leaving 4 bases not matched to a gene.

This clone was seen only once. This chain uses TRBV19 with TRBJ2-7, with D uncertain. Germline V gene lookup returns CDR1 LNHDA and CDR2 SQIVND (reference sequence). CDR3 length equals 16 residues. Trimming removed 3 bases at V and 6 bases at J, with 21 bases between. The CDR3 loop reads CASSIGWRQIPSEQYF. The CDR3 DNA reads TGTGCCAGTAGTATCGGATGGCGGCAGATCCCGTCCGAGCAGTACTTC.

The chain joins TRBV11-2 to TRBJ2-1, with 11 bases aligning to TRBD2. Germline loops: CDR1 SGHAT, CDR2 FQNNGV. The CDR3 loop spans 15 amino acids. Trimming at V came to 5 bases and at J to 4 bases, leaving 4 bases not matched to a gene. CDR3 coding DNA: TGTGCCAGCAGCCCTACTAGCGGGGGATACAATGAGCAGTTCTTC. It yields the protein CASSPTSGGYNEQFF.

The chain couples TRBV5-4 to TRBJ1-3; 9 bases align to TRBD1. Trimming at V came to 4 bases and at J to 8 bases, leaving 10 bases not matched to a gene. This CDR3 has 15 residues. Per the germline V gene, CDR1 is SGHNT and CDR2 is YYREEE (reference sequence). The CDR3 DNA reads TGTGCCAGCAGCCTTACAGGGGGCTTGGGATACACCATATATTTT. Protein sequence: CASSLTGGLGYTIYF.

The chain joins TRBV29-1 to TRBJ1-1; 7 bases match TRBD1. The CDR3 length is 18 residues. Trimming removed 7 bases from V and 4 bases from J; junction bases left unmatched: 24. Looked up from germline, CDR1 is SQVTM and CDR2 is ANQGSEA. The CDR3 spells CSAAMGQTTHARGTEAFF. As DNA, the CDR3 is TGCAGCGCTGCGATGGGACAGACAACTCATGCTAGGGGCACTGAAGCTTTCTTT.

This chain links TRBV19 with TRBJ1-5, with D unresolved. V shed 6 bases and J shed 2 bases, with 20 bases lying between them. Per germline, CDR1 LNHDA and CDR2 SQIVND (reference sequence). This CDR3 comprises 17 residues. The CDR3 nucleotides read TGTGCCAGTAGCATCCCCGGTGCCGGGCCGGGCAATCAGCCCCAGCATTTT. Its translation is CASSIPGAGPGNQPQHF.

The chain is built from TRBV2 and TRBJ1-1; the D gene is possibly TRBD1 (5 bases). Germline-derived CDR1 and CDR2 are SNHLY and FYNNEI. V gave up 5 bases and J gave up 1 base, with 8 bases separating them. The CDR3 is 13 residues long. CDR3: CASSYGGNTEAFF. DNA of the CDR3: TGTGCCAGCAGTTACGGGGGGAACACTGAAGCTTTCTTT.

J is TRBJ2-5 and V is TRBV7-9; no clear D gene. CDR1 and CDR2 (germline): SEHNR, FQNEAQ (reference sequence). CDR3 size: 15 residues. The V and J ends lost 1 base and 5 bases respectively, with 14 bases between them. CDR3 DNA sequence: TGTGCCAGCAGCTTAGGCGGTTGGGGTTGGGAGACCCAGTACTTC. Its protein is CASSLGGWGWETQYF.

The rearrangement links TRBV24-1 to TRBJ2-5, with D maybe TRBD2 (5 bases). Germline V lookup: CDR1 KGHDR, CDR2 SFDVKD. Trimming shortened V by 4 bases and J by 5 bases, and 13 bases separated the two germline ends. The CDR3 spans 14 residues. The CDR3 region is CATSDGELWETQYF. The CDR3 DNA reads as TGTGCCACCAGTGACGGGGAGCTCTGGGAGACCCAGTACTTC.

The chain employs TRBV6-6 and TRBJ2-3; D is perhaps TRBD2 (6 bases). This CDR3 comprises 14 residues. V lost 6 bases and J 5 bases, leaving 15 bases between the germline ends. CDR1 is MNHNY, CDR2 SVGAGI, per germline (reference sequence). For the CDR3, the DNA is TGTGCCAGCAGAGTTAGCGGAGAAGGAGATACGCAGTATTTT. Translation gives CASRVSGEGDTQYF.

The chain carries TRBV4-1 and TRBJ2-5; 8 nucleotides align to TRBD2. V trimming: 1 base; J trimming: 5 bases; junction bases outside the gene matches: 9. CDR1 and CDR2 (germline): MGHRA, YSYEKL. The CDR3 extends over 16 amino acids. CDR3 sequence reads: CASSQGNGGARETQYF. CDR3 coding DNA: TGCGCCAGCAGCCAAGGGAACGGGGGGGCCCGCGAGACCCAGTACTTC.